The 19 T cell receptor beta chains reported below all come from one sample, sequenced in a study of OX40 agonist ivuxolimab in advanced cancers. The assay was immunoSEQ multiplex PCR, and TCRdb's table has in-frame clones only and misses some. The repertoire includes 75,000 to 95,000 clones, around 83% of them detected once, and roughly 0.22% sits in the top ten. The sample was CD4+ or CD8+ T cells sorted from blood, taken in a trial of the OX40 agonist ivuxolimab. The receptors were sampled from an adult with an advanced solid tumor such as melanoma, head and neck, liver or kidney cancer.

The chain couples TRBV29-1 to TRBJ1-2; 8 bases map to TRBD1. Germline CDR1 SQVTM, CDR2 ANQGSEA. This CDR3 comprises 13 residues. V lost 2 bases and J lost 7; bases outside the gene matches: 6. CDR3 sequence: CSVERQGLFGYTF. CDR3 bases: TGCAGCGTTGAAAGACAGGGGCTCTTTGGCTACACCTTC.

This clone was detected once. The chain recombines TRBV2 with TRBJ1-5; D is uncertain. Germline CDR1 and CDR2: SNHLY and FYNNEI. Trimming left V 2 bases short and J 5 bases short, with 10 bases between. CDR3 length: 14 amino acids. The CDR3 region is CASSERQADQPQHF. CDR3 sequence (DNA): TGTGCCAGCAGTGAAAGGCAGGCTGATCAGCCCCAGCATTTT. Full variable domain (outside the CDR3, taken from reference TRBV2 and TRBJ1-5): EPEVTQTPSHQVTQMGQEVILRCVPISNHLYFYWYRQILGQKVEFLVSFYNNEISEKSEIFDDQFSVERPDGSNFTLKIRSTKLEDSAMYFCASSERQADQPQHFGDGTRLSIL.

This rearrangement joins TRBV7-2 to TRBJ2-3; TRBD2 aligns across 11 bases. Germline V gene data show CDR1 as SGHTA and CDR2 as FQGNSA. V was clipped by 5 bases and J by 2 bases; unmatched bases: 6. The CDR3 runs 16 residues. The CDR3 DNA reads TGTGCCAGCAGCCCCCGACTAGCGGGGAACACAGATACGCAGTATTTT. Translated, it gives CASSPRLAGNTDTQYF.

This clone was recorded only once. The CDR3 protein is CATRRGGDYEQYF. The CDR3 region has the DNA TGTGCCACCAGACGGGGAGGGGACTACGAGCAGTACTTC. V and J are TRBV15 and TRBJ2-7, with TRBD2 matching 7 bases. This CDR3 has 13 amino acids. V shed 6 bases and J 3 bases; nucleotides not matched to a gene: 5. CDR1 and CDR2 (germline): LNHNV, YYDKDF (reference sequence).

On this clone itself: The sample contains more than one DNA sequence encoding this CDR3. The V call is TRBV18, the J call TRBJ2-5, with D perhaps matching TRBD2 (6 bases). This CDR3 region has 13 residues. V was clipped by 0 bases and J by 5 bases, with 7 bases between them. CDR1 is KGHSH and CDR2 is LQKENI in the germline V gene. DNA for the CDR3: TGTGCCAGCTCACCACCAGGAGGGGAGACCCAGTACTTC. It yields the protein CASSPPGGETQYF.

V gene TRBV7-9 combines with J gene TRBJ1-5; 12 bases are shared with TRBD1. In germline, CDR1 is SEHNR, CDR2 FQNEAQ (reference sequence). The length of the CDR3 is 16 residues. The V segment lost 3 bases and the J segment 5 bases; nucleotides outside the gene matches: 5. The CDR3 protein is CASSFGTGGADQPQHF. DNA of the CDR3: TGTGCCAGCAGCTTCGGGACAGGGGGCGCGGATCAGCCCCAGCATTTT.

J is TRBJ2-7 and V is TRBV18; D is possibly TRBD1 (5 bases). The germline CDR1 and CDR2 sequences are KGHSH and LQKENI. V was trimmed by 4 bases and J by 0 bases, leaving 22 bases between them. The CDR3 has 18 amino acids. The CDR3 nucleotides read TGTGCCAGCTCACGGGGTTTCTCAGACAGTACGAGCTCCTACGAGCAGTACGTC. This translates into CASSRGFSDSTSSYEQYV.

The chain combines TRBV5-1 with TRBJ2-7; D possibly uses TRBD1 or TRBD2 (7 bases each). The CDR3 sequence is 13 residues long. Trimming removed 5 bases from V and 6 bases from J, with 15 bases in between. Looked up from germline, CDR1 is SGHRS and CDR2 is YFSETQ. The DNA for the CDR3 is TGCGCCAGCAGAGGGGAGGGGGCGGGCGAGCAGTACTTC. Amino acid sequence: CASRGEGAGEQYF.

The gene calls are TRBV28 and TRBJ1-2; D unresolved. Trimming took off 4 bases at V and 2 bases at J, with 8 bases between the two ends. This CDR3 region has 13 residues. Germline V gene sequence: CDR1 MDHEN, CDR2 SYDVKM. The CDR3 is CASSWIPNYGYTF. The DNA for the CDR3 is TGTGCCAGCAGTTGGATCCCAAACTATGGCTACACCTTC.

This clone was seen once. The rearrangement links TRBV18 to TRBJ2-2; 10 nucleotides align to TRBD1. The V and J ends lost 0 bases and 3 bases, in that order; junction bases with no gene match: 1. Per the germline V gene, CDR1 is KGHSH and CDR2 is LQKENI. The CDR3 sequence is 16 residues long. This CDR3 is CASSPPGTGDTGELFF. CDR3 nucleotide sequence: TGTGCCAGCTCACCACCTGGGACAGGGGACACCGGGGAGCTGTTTTTT.

The chain joins TRBV5-4 to TRBJ2-7; TRBD2 agrees at 9 bases. Germline values: CDR1 SGHNT, CDR2 YYREEE (reference sequence). Trimming removed 2 bases from V and 2 bases from J; junction bases left unmatched: 2. CDR3 length equals 14 residues. The CDR3 region has the DNA TGTGCCAGCAGCTTTCTAGCGGGACCCTACGAGCAGTACTTC. It is translated as CASSFLAGPYEQYF. The full variable domain, rest sourced from reference TRBV5-4 and TRBJ2-7, is ETGVTQSPTHLIKTRGQQVTLRCSSQSGHNTVSWYQQALGQGPQFIFQYYREEENGRGNFPPRFSGLQFPNYSSELNVNALELDDSALYLCASSFLAGPYEQYFGPGTRLTVT.

The V and J genes are TRBV27 and TRBJ2-1, with D hard to call. V gave up 4 bases and J gave up 9 bases, with 10 bases separating them. CDR3 length: 12 residues. Germline V lookup: CDR1 MNHEY, CDR2 SMNVEV (reference sequence). DNA for the CDR3: TGTGCCAGCAGTTCCTCGGGTAGTGAGCAGTTCTTC. This gives the protein CASSSSGSEQFF.

The table lists this clone with a few counts. This chain uses TRBV9 with TRBJ1-5; no definite D call. Per the germline V gene, CDR1 is SGDLS and CDR2 is YYNGEE. The CDR3 runs to 14 residues. The ends were cut back, 2 bases at V and 7 bases at J, with 13 bases in the middle. DNA for the CDR3: TGTGCCAGCAGCGTCGGCCAGTCCGGGCAGCCCCAGCATTTT. This encodes CASSVGQSGQPQHF.

The J gene is TRBJ2-1, the V gene TRBV9; 7 positions match TRBD2. Germline CDR1 and CDR2: SGDLS and YYNGEE. The ends lost 6 bases at V and 4 bases at J; junction bases unmatched: 4. CDR3 length equals 13 residues. The CDR3 is CASNRGEYNEQFF. CDR3 sequence (DNA): TGTGCCAGCAACCGGGGGGAATACAATGAGCAGTTCTTC. Variable domain in full (rest from reference TRBV9 and TRBJ2-1): DSGVTQTPKHLITATGQRVTLRCSPRSGDLSVYWYQQSLDQGLQFLIQYYNGEERAKGNILERFSAQQFPDLHSELNLSSLELGDSALYFCASNRGEYNEQFFGPGTRLTVL.

The chain has TRBV5-1 and TRBJ1-1; 7 nucleotides match TRBD1. CDR1 is SGHRS and CDR2 is YFSETQ in the germline V gene. CDR3 length: 16 amino acids. Germline trimming cut 0 bases from V and 1 base from J; bases unmatched to any gene: 6. For the CDR3, the DNA is TGCGCCAGCAGCTTGGGTTGGGGACAGAGGAACACTGAAGCTTTCTTT. This translates into CASSLGWGQRNTEAFF.

V usage is TRBV6-5 and J usage is TRBJ2-2; D is undetermined. Trimming shortened V by 9 bases and J by 0 bases, and 11 bases separated the two germline ends. Germline V CDR1 and CDR2: MNHEY, SVGAGI. The CDR3 runs 14 residues. The CDR3 spells CASGRLANTGELFF. CDR3 sequence (DNA): TGTGCCAGTGGACGGCTCGCGAACACCGGGGAGCTGTTTTTT.

The V call is TRBV10-3, the J call TRBJ1-5; no firm D call. V was trimmed by 8 bases and J by 1 base, leaving 6 bases between them. The CDR3 loop spans 12 amino acids. Germline V gene lookup returns CDR1 ENHRY and CDR2 SYGVKD. The DNA for the CDR3 is TGTGCCATCGGCCAAAGCAATCAGCCCCAGCATTTT. Residues: CAIGQSNQPQHF.

This chain connects TRBV5-1 to TRBJ2-1; D is ambiguous. Between the trimmed V and J ends, which lost 2 bases and 3 bases, there was a span of 3 bases. This CDR3 is built from 12 residues. Germline V lookup: CDR1 SGHRS, CDR2 YFSETQ. The CDR3 loop is CASSFNYNEQFF. The CDR3 DNA sequence: TGCGCCAGCAGCTTTAACTACAATGAGCAGTTCTTC.

The chain employs TRBV20-1 and TRBJ2-3, with 7 bases lining up with TRBD1. CDR1 and CDR2 (germline): DFQATT, SNEGSKA (reference sequence). This CDR3 is 11 amino acids long. Trimming at V came to 6 bases and at J to 5 bases, leaving 2 bases not matched to a gene. The CDR3 loop reads CSAGQEDTQYF. CDR3 bases: TGCAGTGCAGGACAGGAAGATACGCAGTATTTT.